This T cell receptor (beta chain) originates from a study of blood T cell repertoires in COVID-19. Overall study: Italy, Spain and the United States were the sources of the convalescent and acute COVID-19 samples. PBMCs, B-cell-depleted T cells, or T cells provided the cDNA or gDNA that made up the material.

Per the original methods: Amplification of reference gene primers provided the estimated nucleated cell counts. Repertoires were generated with immunoSEQ multiplex PCR, while TCRdb's copy carries only in-frame clones and drops some. V, J and clone size reflect that table, while D and trimming were determined from the DNA. The sample carries 180,000 or so clones, about 87% recorded once. This sequence was found in a woman aged 25-40 years with acute or convalescent COVID-19. Input material: peripheral blood.

As DNA, the CDR3 is TGTGCCACCAGCAGAGCGGGGGGGGTGGTAGAGACCCAGTACTTC. This codes for CATSRAGGVVETQYF. The J gene is TRBJ2-5, the V gene TRBV15; 8 bases align to TRBD2. Losses at the gene ends were 1 base for V and 4 bases for J; bases not matched to a gene: 5. This CDR3 spans 15 amino acids. The V gene's germline CDR1 is LNHNV and CDR2 YYDKDF (reference sequence).